The 8 T cell receptor beta chains in this list originate from one sample, sequenced in a study of T cell responses to AZD1222 COVID-19 vaccine. TCRdb's table, derived via immunoSEQ multiplex PCR, lists solely in-frame clones and lacks some. The sample has 150,000 to 160,000 clones, roughly 90% seen once. The material sequenced was peripheral blood, taken on day 0 of AZD1222 vaccination. Receptor source: an adult in good health.

The chain combines TRBV10-1 with TRBJ2-2; possible D gene TRBD1, 7 bases. V lost 7 bases and J 5 bases, leaving 11 bases between the germline ends. The CDR3 is made up of 13 amino acids. Looked up from germline, CDR1 is WNHNN and CDR2 is SYGVQD (reference sequence). The CDR3, as DNA: TGCGCCAGCATGGAGGGGGCAACCGGGGAGCTGTTTTTT. Translating it yields CASMEGATGELFF.

The V and J genes are TRBV11-3 and TRBJ1-1; D call uncertain. This CDR3 has 13 amino acids. Trimming took 5 bases from V and 1 from J, leaving 8 bases between them. Germline lookup yields CDR1 SGHNT and CDR2 YENEEA. Here the CDR3 reads CASSLYPNTEAFF. The CDR3 DNA reads as TGTGCCAGCAGCCTCTACCCGAACACTGAAGCTTTCTTT.

This chain links TRBV5-1 with TRBJ1-2; 10 bases align to TRBD1. V gave up 0 bases and J gave up 7 bases; unmatched junction bases: 6. CDR3 length equals 15 residues. Germline V gene sequence: CDR1 SGHRS, CDR2 YFSETQ. In DNA form, the CDR3 reads TGCGCCAGCAGCTTGGAAGGACAGGGGGTTAGTGGCTACACCTTC. This encodes CASSLEGQGVSGYTF.

The V and J genes are TRBV5-1 and TRBJ2-1; 14 bases are a match to TRBD2. Losses at the gene ends were 3 bases for V and 7 bases for J; bases not matched to a gene: 6. Germline CDR1 reads SGHRS; CDR2 reads YFSETQ. The CDR3 extends over 16 amino acids. The CDR3 loop is CASSWGLAGVRNEQFF. DNA of the CDR3: TGCGCCAGCAGCTGGGGACTAGCGGGAGTCAGGAATGAGCAGTTCTTC. The variable domain in full, completed from reference TRBV5-1 and TRBJ2-1, reads KAGVTQTPRYLIKTRGQQVTLSCSPISGHRSVSWYQQTPGQGLQFLFEYFSETQRNKGNFPGRFSGRQFSNSRSEMNVSTLELGDSALYLCASSWGLAGVRNEQFFGPGTRLTVL.

In regard to this clone: Other nucleotide sequences in the sample specify the same CDR3. The gene calls are TRBV7-2 and TRBJ2-3; D is possibly TRBD2 (5 bases). Germline values: CDR1 SGHTA, CDR2 FQGNSA. The CDR3 spans 15 residues. Between the trimmed V and J ends, which lost 1 base and 0 bases, there was a span of 8 bases. CDR3 loop: CASSLVPGSTDTQYF. CDR3 bases: TGTGCCAGCAGCTTAGTCCCGGGGAGCACAGATACGCAGTATTTT.

In this sample, this clone turned up once. V and J are TRBV5-1 and TRBJ2-3; D is uncertain. The CDR3 contains 15 residues. Trimming left V 0 bases short and J 3 bases short, with 11 bases between. Germline CDR1 and CDR2: SGHRS and YFSETQ. The CDR3 here is CASSLEPHGTDTQYF. The CDR3 bases are TGCGCCAGCAGCTTGGAACCCCACGGGACAGATACGCAGTATTTT.

The V gene is TRBV10-3, the J gene TRBJ2-7, with 8 bases identical to TRBD1. V lost 3 bases to trimming and J lost 5 bases; unmatched junction nucleotides: 12. The CDR3 has 16 residues. Germline V gene lookup returns CDR1 ENHRY and CDR2 SYGVKD. The CDR3 spells CAISDLIQGAGDEQYF. The CDR3 bases are TGTGCCATCAGTGATCTGATCCAGGGGGCGGGCGACGAGCAGTACTTC.

The rearrangement uses TRBV5-1 and TRBJ2-5; 13 nucleotides align to TRBD2. Germline CDR1 is SGHRS and CDR2 is YFSETQ. The V segment lost 0 bases and the J segment 2 bases; nucleotides outside the gene matches: 13. The CDR3 consists of 20 residues. Written as DNA, the CDR3 is TGCGCCAGCAGCTTGGCGCCCTTAGGGACTAGCGGGACCGGACAAGAGACCCAGTACTTC. Amino acid sequence: CASSLAPLGTSGTGQETQYF.